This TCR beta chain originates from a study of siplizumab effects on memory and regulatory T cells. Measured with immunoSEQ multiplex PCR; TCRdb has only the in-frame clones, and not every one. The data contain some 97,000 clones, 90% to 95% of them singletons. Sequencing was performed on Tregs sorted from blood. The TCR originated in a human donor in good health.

Here the CDR3 DNA reads TGTGCCAGCAGTAAATCGTCGGGACTACATTACAATGAGCAGTTCTTC. Translation gives CASSKSSGLHYNEQFF. The rearrangement uses TRBV27 and TRBJ2-1; 7 bases are shared with TRBD2. Losses at the gene ends were 5 bases for V and 4 bases for J; bases not matched to a gene: 11. Germline V gene sequence: CDR1 MNHEY, CDR2 SMNVEV (reference sequence). CDR3 length: 16 amino acids.